The 16 T cell receptor beta chains below all came from one sample that was sequenced in a study of response to subunit inactivated influenza vaccine. MiXCR, applied by TCRdb to the RT-PCR reads, yields one record per CDR3 protein. The profile shows hundreds of thousands of distinct CDR3 sequences, 15% to 17% of them singletons. The input for sequencing was PBMCs from blood, taken 11 to 12 days after vaccination. Every receptor here comes from a man aged 50 or older who received an inactivated influenza vaccine.

The genes are TRBV6-2 or TRBV6-3 and TRBJ2-3; 10 bases fit TRBD2. V was pared by 5 bases and J by 0 bases, with 5 bases of the junction left unmatched. Germline V gene data show CDR1 as MNHEY and CDR2 as SVGEGT. The CDR3 covers 16 residues. CDR3 bases: TGTGCCAGCAGTCTAGCGGGGGTTGCTAGCACAGATACGCAGTATTTT. Encoded protein: CASSLAGVASTDTQYF.

The rearrangement joins TRBV9 to TRBJ2-1, with a tentative D call TRBD1 (6 bases). The germline V gene encodes CDR1 SGDLS and CDR2 YYNGEE. This CDR3 has 14 amino acids. V was shortened by 2 bases and J by 3 bases, with 9 bases between the two germline ends. The CDR3 DNA follows: TGTGCCAGCAGCGTTACAGGGAACTACAATGAGCAGTTCTTC. As protein: CASSVTGNYNEQFF.

The V and J genes are TRBV18 and TRBJ2-5; possible D gene TRBD1, 5 bases. The V gene lost 5 bases and the J gene lost 0 bases, with 7 bases spanning the gap. The CDR3 consists of 13 residues. From germline, CDR1 is KGHSH and CDR2 LQKENI. The CDR3 loop reads CASSKDNQETQYF. As DNA, the CDR3 is TGTGCCAGCTCAAAGGACAACCAAGAGACCCAGTACTTC.

This clonotype was detected a few times. This chain connects TRBV6-5 to TRBJ2-7; the match to TRBD1 covers 8 bases. The CDR3 runs to 15 residues. Trimming removed 2 bases from V and 2 bases from J; junction bases left unmatched: 5. Germline-derived CDR1 and CDR2 are MNHEY and SVGAGI. The DNA of the CDR3 is TGTGCCAGCAGTTACAGTGGGGGACAGGCCTACGAGCAGTACTTC. Translation gives CASSYSGGQAYEQYF.

This clonotype was observed a handful of times. This chain uses TRBV20-1 with TRBJ2-7, with TRBD1 matching over 10 bases. Germline CDR1 DFQATT, CDR2 SNEGSKA (reference sequence). V shed 4 bases and J 7 bases; nucleotides not matched to a gene: 7. CDR3 length: 13 residues. The CDR3 loop is CSATGTGAGEQYF. Here the CDR3 DNA reads TGCAGTGCTACCGGGACAGGGGCGGGGGAGCAGTACTTC.

There are a few counts of this clonotype. This rearrangement joins TRBV20-1 to TRBJ2-1, with D perhaps matching TRBD2 (5 bases). Germline-derived CDR1 and CDR2 are DFQATT and SNEGSKA (reference sequence). The length of the CDR3 is 16 residues. Between the trimmed V and J ends, which lost 0 bases and 5 bases, there was a span of 17 bases. CDR3 region: CSARDLWESTNNEQFF. DNA of the CDR3: TGCAGTGCTAGAGATCTGTGGGAGAGTACAAACAATGAGCAGTTCTTC.

The chain combines TRBV4-3 with TRBJ2-5; 13 bases line up with TRBD2. V shed 6 bases, J shed 5 bases, and the junction held 6 bases outside the gene matches. Looked up from germline, CDR1 is LGHNA and CDR2 is YSLEER. CDR3 length: 15 residues. CDR3 nucleotide sequence: TGCGCCAGCAGGCCTGGACTAGCGGGAGAGGAGACCCAGTACTTC. Its protein product is CASRPGLAGEETQYF.

The chain recombines TRBV12-3 or TRBV12-4 with TRBJ2-7; 9 bases agree with TRBD1. This CDR3 has 14 residues. Trimming took 6 bases from V and 4 from J; bases not matched to a gene: 7. The CDR3 nucleotides are TGTGCCAGCAGGCTAGGACAGGGGATTTACGAGCAGTACTTC. Amino acid sequence: CASRLGQGIYEQYF.

This clonotype was seen a handful of times. The J gene is TRBJ2-1, the V gene TRBV7-2; a possible D gene is TRBD2 (5 bases). The CDR3 is 14 residues long. V shed 7 bases and J shed 3 bases, with 13 bases lying between them. The germline V gene encodes CDR1 SGHTA and CDR2 FQGNSA. The CDR3 here is CASNNGLIYNEQFF. CDR3 coding DNA: TGTGCCAGCAACAACGGACTGATCTACAATGAGCAGTTCTTC. The full variable domain, with the rest looked up from reference TRBV7-2 and TRBJ2-1, is GAGVSQSPSNKVTEKGKDVELRCDPISGHTALYWYRQSLGQGLEFLIYFQGNSAPDKSGLPSDRFSAERTGGSVSTLTIQRTQQEDSAVYLCASNNGLIYNEQFFGPGTRLTVL.

This clonotype was found many times. The V call is TRBV29-1, the J call TRBJ2-3; TRBD1 matches 9 bases. The CDR3 runs to 15 residues. V was pared by 6 bases and J by 2 bases, with 9 bases of the junction left unmatched. Germline CDR1 and CDR2: SQVTM and ANQGSEA. The CDR3 protein is CSVAGTGSATDTQYF. As DNA, the CDR3 is TGCAGCGTGGCCGGGACAGGGTCGGCCACAGATACGCAGTATTTT.

Worth noting for this clonotype: A read error is possible here, since a much larger clone lies one base away. The rearrangement joins TRBV12-3 or TRBV12-4 to TRBJ2-2; no definite D call. Deletions cut 4 bases from V and 8 bases from J, with 8 bases between. The CDR3 runs to 12 residues. CDR3 sequence: CASSSNMGELFF. Written as DNA, the CDR3 is TGTGCCAGCAGTTCAAACATGGGGGAGCTGTTTTTT.

The chain joins TRBV15 to TRBJ2-7, with 10 bases that match TRBD2. V shed 1 base and J 2 bases; nucleotides not matched to a gene: 8. The CDR3 loop spans 17 amino acids. The germline gives CDR1 LNHNV, CDR2 YYDKDF (reference sequence). Written as DNA, the CDR3 is TGTGCCACCAGCAGAGTTGGGAGCGGGAGGGGAACCTACGAGCAGTACTTC. This translates into CATSRVGSGRGTYEQYF.

This clonotype was picked up many times. The chain recombines TRBV5-1 with TRBJ2-3; D uncertain. The CDR3 length is 16 residues. V lost 3 bases, J lost 1 base, and 15 bases lay in between. Looked up from germline, CDR1 is SGHRS and CDR2 is YFSETQ. The CDR3 DNA reads TGCGCCAGCAGCTCCTCACAGTCTAGGGGCACAGATACGCAGTATTTT. Its translation: CASSSSQSRGTDTQYF.

Only a few counts were recorded for this clonotype. The chain couples TRBV19 to TRBJ2-7; 7 positions match TRBD2. Germline CDR1 and CDR2: LNHDA and SQIVND (reference sequence). V dropped 5 bases and J dropped 0; count of bases not matched to a gene: 7. The CDR3 is made up of 15 amino acids. CDR3 sequence (DNA): TGTGCCAGTAGTCCGCGACTAGCCAGCTCCTACGAGCAGTACTTC. Translation: CASSPRLASSYEQYF.

This clonotype was seen a few times. J is TRBJ2-1 and V is TRBV5-6; D unresolved. The length of the CDR3 is 13 residues. Germline V lookup: CDR1 SGHDT, CDR2 YYEEEE. V gave up 3 bases and J gave up 6 bases, with 10 bases separating them. CDR3 in amino acids: CASSSEVSNEQFF. The CDR3 nucleotides read TGTGCCAGCAGCTCGGAAGTTAGCAATGAGCAGTTCTTC.

The J gene is TRBJ1-5, the V gene TRBV15, with 9 bases fitting TRBD1. CDR1 and CDR2 from the germline V gene are LNHNV and YYDKDF (reference sequence). The CDR3 sequence is 15 residues long. The V and J ends lost 3 bases and 9 bases, in that order; junction bases with no gene match: 9. CDR3 bases: TGTGCCACCAGCAGCAGCACAGGGGGCCCGGGGCCCCAGCATTTT. Its translation is CATSSSTGGPGPQHF.